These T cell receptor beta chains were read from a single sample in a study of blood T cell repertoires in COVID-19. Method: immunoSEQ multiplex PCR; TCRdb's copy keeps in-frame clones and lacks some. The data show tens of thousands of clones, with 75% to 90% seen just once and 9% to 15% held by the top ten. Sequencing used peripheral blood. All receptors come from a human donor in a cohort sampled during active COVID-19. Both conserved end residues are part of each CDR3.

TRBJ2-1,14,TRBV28,CASSLLGPAGEQFF
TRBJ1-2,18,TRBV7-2,CASSPVAGQALTSYGYTF
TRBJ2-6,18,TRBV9,CASSSRTSGYAGANVLTF
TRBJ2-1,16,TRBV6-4,CASSDRTSGDYNEQFF
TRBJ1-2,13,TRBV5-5,CASSLVRADGYTF
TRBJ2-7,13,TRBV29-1,CSVRAGQGYEQYF
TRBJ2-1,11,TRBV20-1,CSFERDNEQFF
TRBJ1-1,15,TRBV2,CASSAAPEGNTEAFF
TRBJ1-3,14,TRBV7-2,CASSQRTGEDTIYF
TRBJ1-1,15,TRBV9,CASREGQGENTEAFF
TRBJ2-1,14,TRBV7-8,CASSLVRGGNEQFF
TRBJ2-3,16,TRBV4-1,CASSQDYGGDTDTQYF
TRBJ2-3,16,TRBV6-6,CASSSTSGGHTDTQYF
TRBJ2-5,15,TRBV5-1,CASSLGGGAAETQYF
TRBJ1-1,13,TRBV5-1,CASSRGQGSEAFF
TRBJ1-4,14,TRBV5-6,CASSLGDRREKLFF
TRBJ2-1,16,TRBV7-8,CASSLGPSGPYNEQFF
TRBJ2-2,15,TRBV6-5,CASSTGGADTGELFF
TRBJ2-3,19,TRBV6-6,CASSRLAVTFLTSTDTQYF
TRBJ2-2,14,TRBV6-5,CASRLQGNTGELFF
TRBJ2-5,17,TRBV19,CASSIPETPSGEETQYF
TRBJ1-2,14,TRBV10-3,CAISGTGTGDGYTF
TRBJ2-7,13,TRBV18,CASNQGLSYEQYF